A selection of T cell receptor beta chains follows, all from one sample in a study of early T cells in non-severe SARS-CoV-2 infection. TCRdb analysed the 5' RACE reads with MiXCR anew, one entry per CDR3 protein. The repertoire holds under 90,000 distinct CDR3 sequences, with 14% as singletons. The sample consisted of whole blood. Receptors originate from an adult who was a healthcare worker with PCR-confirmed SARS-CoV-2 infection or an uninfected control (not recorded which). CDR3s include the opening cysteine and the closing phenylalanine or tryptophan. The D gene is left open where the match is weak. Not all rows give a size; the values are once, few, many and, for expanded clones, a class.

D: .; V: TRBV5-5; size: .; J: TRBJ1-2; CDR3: CASSLELRDVYGYTF; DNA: TGTGCCAGCAGCTTGGAGTTAAGGGACGTCTATGGCTACACCTTC
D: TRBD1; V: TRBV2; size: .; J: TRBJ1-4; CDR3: CASSTGQPNEKLFF; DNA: TGTGCCAGCAGCACGGGACAGCCAAATGAAAAACTGTTTTTT
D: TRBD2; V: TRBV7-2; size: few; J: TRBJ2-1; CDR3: CASSLRLAGDQYNEQFF; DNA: TGTGCCAGCAGCCTCCGACTAGCGGGGGATCAGTACAATGAGCAGTTCTTC
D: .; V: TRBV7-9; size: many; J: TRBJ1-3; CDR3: CASSLEQGVYNTIYF; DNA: TGTGCCAGCAGCTTAGAACAGGGCGTTTATAACACCATATATTTT
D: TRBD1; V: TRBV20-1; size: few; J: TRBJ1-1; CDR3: CSARWTGSEAFF; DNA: TGCAGTGCTAGGTGGACAGGGAGTGAAGCTTTCTTT
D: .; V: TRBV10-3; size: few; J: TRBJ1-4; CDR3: CAIRPDGGTGEKLFF; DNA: TGTGCCATCAGACCCGACGGGGGAACAGGCGAAAAACTGTTTTTT
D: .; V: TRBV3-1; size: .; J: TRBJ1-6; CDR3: CASSQGATGSSPLHF; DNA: TGTGCCAGCAGCCAAGGAGCGACGGGCTCTTCACCCCTCCACTTT
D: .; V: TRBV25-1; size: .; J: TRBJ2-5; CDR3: CASSGIGVRSQETQYF; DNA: TGTGCCAGCAGTGGAATCGGAGTTCGGTCCCAAGAGACCCAGTACTTC
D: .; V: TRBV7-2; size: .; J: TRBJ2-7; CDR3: CASSLERETRPYF; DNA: TGTGCCAGCAGCTTAGAAAGGGAGACCAGACCGTACTTC
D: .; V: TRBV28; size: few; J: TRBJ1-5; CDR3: CASIPDTYPNQPQHF; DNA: TGTGCCAGCATTCCCGACACCTACCCCAATCAGCCCCAGCATTTT
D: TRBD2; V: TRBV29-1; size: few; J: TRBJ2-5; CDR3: CSLPRLAGLETQYF; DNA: TGCAGCCTCCCGAGACTAGCGGGGTTAGAGACCCAGTACTTC
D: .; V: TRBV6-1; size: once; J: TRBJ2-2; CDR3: CASNTRGTGELFF; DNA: TGTGCCAGCAACACTCGTGGGACCGGGGAGCTGTTTTTT
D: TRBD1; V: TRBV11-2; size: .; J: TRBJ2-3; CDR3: CASSSPGGAGTDTQYF; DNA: TGTGCCAGCAGCTCGCCAGGGGGCGCGGGCACAGATACGCAGTATTTT
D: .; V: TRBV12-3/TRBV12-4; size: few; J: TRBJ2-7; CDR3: CASSDLSQGYEQYF; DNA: TGTGCCAGCAGTGATTTATCGCAGGGATACGAGCAGTACTTC
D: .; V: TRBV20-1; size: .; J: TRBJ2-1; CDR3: CSARLPYNEQFF; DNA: TGCAGTGCTAGGCTACCTTACAATGAGCAGTTCTTC
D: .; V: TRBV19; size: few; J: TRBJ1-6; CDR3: CASSIGASYNSPLHF; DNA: TGTGCCAGTAGTATCGGGGCCTCTTATAATTCACCCCTCCACTTT
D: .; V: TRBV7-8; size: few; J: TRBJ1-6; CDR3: CASSLSNSPLHF; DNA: TGTGCCAGCAGCTTGTCTAATTCACCCCTCCACTTT
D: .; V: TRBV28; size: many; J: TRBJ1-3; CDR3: CASSLGSGNTIYF; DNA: TGTGCCAGCAGTTTAGGCTCTGGAAACACCATATATTTT